This passage covers 26 T cell receptor beta chains from one sample sequenced in a study of blood T cell repertoires in COVID-19. The assay was immunoSEQ multiplex PCR, and TCRdb's table has in-frame clones only and misses some. The table has 120,000 to 150,000 clones, roughly 84% seen once; the top ten hold 2.6%. Sequenced input: peripheral blood. The receptors shown here come from a human donor with acute or convalescent COVID-19. The donor label of this sample is uncertain.

The V call is TRBV9, the J call TRBJ2-6; 7 bases fit TRBD1. V shed 0 bases and J 0 bases; nucleotides not matched to a gene: 3. The CDR3 is 17 residues long. CDR1 is SGDLS and CDR2 is YYNGEE in the germline V gene. In DNA form, the CDR3 reads TGTGCCAGCAGCGTAGCGGGACAGCCCTCTGGGGCCAACGTCCTGACTTTC. Its protein is CASSVAGQPSGANVLTF.

This clone was detected only once. The chain combines TRBV14 with TRBJ1-2; D unresolved. CDR3 length equals 14 residues. The germline V gene has CDR1 SGHDN and CDR2 FVKESK. V was pared by 2 bases and J by 2 bases, with 9 bases between. The CDR3 loop is CASSQYSGNYGYTF. CDR3 DNA sequence: TGTGCCAGCAGCCAATACTCAGGCAACTATGGCTACACCTTC.

J is TRBJ1-1 and V is TRBV10-3; 7 bases line up with TRBD1. Germline CDR1 ENHRY, CDR2 SYGVKD. The junction had 16 bases not matched to a gene; V was cut back by 2 bases and J by 1 base. The CDR3 is 19 amino acids. CDR3 region: CAISEAKPGQRSSNTEAFF. DNA for the CDR3: TGTGCCATCAGTGAGGCGAAACCGGGACAGCGCTCATCGAACACTGAAGCTTTCTTT.

This clone was observed a few times. The chain links TRBV19 to TRBJ1-3; D unresolved. Per the germline V gene, CDR1 is LNHDA and CDR2 is SQIVND (reference sequence). This CDR3 spans 14 amino acids. Trimming removed 6 bases at V and 0 bases at J, with 9 bases between. DNA for the CDR3: TGTGCCAGTAGGGGAGGTGACTCTGGAAACACCATATATTTT. It yields the protein CASRGGDSGNTIYF.

The rearrangement uses TRBV19 and TRBJ2-5, with TRBD1 as a possible D gene (6 bases). Per the germline V gene, CDR1 is LNHDA and CDR2 is SQIVND (reference sequence). The CDR3 has 15 residues. V was clipped by 1 base and J by 1 base, with 10 bases between them. CDR3 DNA: TGTGCCAGTAGTATAGGGGGCAGGGGCCAAGAGACCCAGTACTTC. Amino acids: CASSIGGRGQETQYF.

The CDR3 here is CASSPFGNNEQFF. CDR3 sequence (DNA): TGTGCCAGCAGCCCATTCGGGAACAATGAGCAGTTCTTC. The gene calls are TRBV7-9 and TRBJ2-1, with D possibly TRBD2 on 5 matching bases. V shed 5 bases and J shed 5 bases, with 10 bases lying between them. The CDR3 has 13 residues. Germline-derived CDR1 and CDR2 are SEHNR and FQNEAQ (reference sequence).

As DNA, the CDR3 is TGTGCCAGCTCACCCCGGACAGGGCGAACCGGGGAGCTGTTTTTT. Its translation: CASSPRTGRTGELFF. The chain combines TRBV18 with TRBJ2-2; 8 bases are a match to TRBD1. Germline V CDR1 and CDR2: KGHSH, LQKENI. The CDR3 totals 15 residues. Unmatched junction bases numbered 5, after V lost 3 bases and J lost 5 bases. Filled out from reference TRBV18 and TRBJ2-2, the complete variable domain reads NAGVMQNPRHLVRRRGQEARLRCSPMKGHSHVYWYRQLPEEGLKFMVYLQKENIIDESGMPKERFSAEFPKEGPSILRIQQVVRGDSAAYFCASSPRTGRTGELFFGEGSRLTVL.

This rearrangement joins TRBV10-2 to TRBJ1-1, with TRBD1 matching over 9 bases. This CDR3 is 15 amino acids long. CDR1 WSHSY and CDR2 SAAADI come from the germline V gene. With V trimmed by 6 bases and J by 4 bases, 9 bases remained unmatched. The CDR3 coding sequence is TGCGCCAGCAGCCCAGGGGACAGGGCAGGCACTGAAGCTTTCTTT. It encodes CASSPGDRAGTEAFF.

The sample holds a few counts of this clone. The chain has TRBV7-2 and TRBJ1-2, with D uncertain. Germline V lookup: CDR1 SGHTA, CDR2 FQGNSA. Between the trimmed V and J ends, which lost 5 bases and 3 bases, there was a span of 13 bases. The CDR3 has 14 amino acids. Written as DNA, the CDR3 is TGTGCCAGCAGCCCATATCGGGTAGACTATGGCTACACCTTC. Its translation is CASSPYRVDYGYTF. Based on the CDR3 plus reference TRBV7-2 and TRBJ1-2, the full variable domain is GAGVSQSPSNKVTEKGKDVELRCDPISGHTALYWYRQSLGQGLEFLIYFQGNSAPDKSGLPSDRFSAERTGGSVSTLTIQRTQQEDSAVYLCASSPYRVDYGYTFGSGTRLTVV.

This chain links TRBV6-5 with TRBJ1-4; D possibly corresponds to TRBD1 (5 bases). The CDR3 is made up of 15 amino acids. Germline V gene data show CDR1 as MNHEY and CDR2 as SVGAGI. Trimming pared 1 base from V and 0 bases from J, leaving 6 bases between. CDR3 loop: CASSYLGATNEKLFF. For the CDR3, the DNA is TGTGCCAGCAGTTACTTAGGGGCAACTAATGAAAAACTGTTTTTT.

This clone was detected only a few times. V and J are TRBV6-2 or TRBV6-3 and TRBJ2-3; TRBD2 matches 9 bases. CDR1 MNHEY and CDR2 SVGEGT come from the germline V gene. V gave up 4 bases and J gave up 1 base; unmatched junction bases: 9. This CDR3 is built from 17 residues. The CDR3 nucleotides are TGTGCCAGCAGTTCGTTAGCGGGGGCCTTCCGCACAGATACGCAGTATTTT. Translated: CASSSLAGAFRTDTQYF.

This clone showed up just once. This chain joins TRBV14 and TRBJ1-1, with D possibly being TRBD1 (6 bases). The CDR3 covers 13 residues. Trimming took 5 bases from V and 4 from J, leaving 11 bases between them. Germline V gene lookup returns CDR1 SGHDN and CDR2 FVKESK. In nucleotides, the CDR3 is TGTGCCAGCAGCATGACAGGAGGCACTGAAGCTTTCTTT. The encoded protein is CASSMTGGTEAFF.

The V and J genes are TRBV19 and TRBJ1-1, with D tentatively TRBD1 (5 bases). Germline CDR1 LNHDA, CDR2 SQIVND (reference sequence). Trimming shortened V by 3 bases and J by 2 bases, and 10 bases separated the two germline ends. This CDR3 has 14 residues. Here the CDR3 DNA reads TGTGCCAGTAGTATTTGGGGGGAAAACACTGAAGCTTTCTTT. This gives the protein CASSIWGENTEAFF.

This chain uses TRBV29-1 with TRBJ2-7; 10 bases map to TRBD2. The CDR3 extends over 15 amino acids. Germline V gene lookup returns CDR1 SQVTM and CDR2 ANQGSEA. V dropped 6 bases and J dropped 6; count of bases not matched to a gene: 14. CDR3 in amino acids: CSVGWTSGGRGEQYF. As DNA, the CDR3 is TGCAGCGTCGGTTGGACTAGCGGTGGACGGGGCGAGCAGTACTTC.

This sequence joins TRBV18 and TRBJ1-1; D possibly corresponds to TRBD1 (5 bases). The CDR3 consists of 17 residues. V dropped 3 bases and J dropped 2 bases, with 19 bases sitting between them. Germline assignment: CDR1 KGHSH and CDR2 LQKENI. The CDR3 DNA sequence: TGTGCCAGCTCACCCAGAGGGACGGGACTGAGCAACACTGAAGCTTTCTTT. This gives the protein CASSPRGTGLSNTEAFF.

This chain uses TRBV5-1 with TRBJ2-5; D call uncertain. Trimming took off 0 bases at V and 2 bases at J, with 8 bases between the two ends. In germline, CDR1 is SGHRS, CDR2 YFSETQ. The CDR3 spans 14 residues. The CDR3 sequence is CASSLARLQETQYF. CDR3 DNA sequence: TGCGCCAGCAGCTTGGCCAGATTACAAGAGACCCAGTACTTC.

This clone was counted a single time. The CDR3 is CASSLALAGGWFTEAFF. The CDR3 region has the DNA TGTGCCAGCAGCTTAGCGCTGGCAGGGGGCTGGTTCACTGAAGCTTTCTTT. The V gene is TRBV7-2, the J gene TRBJ1-1; 8 positions match TRBD1. The CDR3 loop spans 17 amino acids. V lost 0 bases, J lost 4 bases, and 10 bases stayed unmatched. CDR1 and CDR2 from the germline V gene are SGHTA and FQGNSA.

The genes are TRBV7-3 and TRBJ2-3; D is undetermined. The CDR3 loop spans 13 amino acids. Germline lookup yields CDR1 SGHTA and CDR2 FQGTGA. The V end was cut by 3 bases, the J end by 6 bases, with 10 bases between. The DNA for the CDR3 is TGTGCCAGCAGCTTCGGTAGCATGGATACGCAGTATTTT. The encoded protein is CASSFGSMDTQYF.

This clone came up once. The chain joins TRBV7-9 to TRBJ1-2; unclear D gene. Germline-derived CDR1 and CDR2 are SEHNR and FQNEAQ (reference sequence). The CDR3 sequence is 10 residues long. Trimming took off 9 bases at V and 12 bases at J, with 14 bases between the two ends. CDR3 region: CASSPEENTF. CDR3 coding DNA: TGTGCCAGTTCTCCCGAGGAAAACACCTTC.

V and J are TRBV6-2 or TRBV6-3 and TRBJ2-5, with D tentatively TRBD1 (5 bases). The CDR3 is 13 amino acids. Trimming took 5 bases from V and 9 from J, leaving 16 bases between them. The germline V gene has CDR1 MNHEY and CDR2 SVGEGT. CDR3 in amino acids: CASSPHRTRAQYF. CDR3 DNA sequence: TGTGCCAGCAGTCCACATCGTACCAGGGCCCAGTACTTC.

The CDR3 loop reads CASSLGDTEAFF. In nucleotides, the CDR3 is TGTGCCAGCAGCCTCGGGGACACTGAAGCTTTCTTT. The chain carries TRBV11-3 and TRBJ1-1; D ambiguous. Trimming took off 5 bases at V and 3 bases at J, with 7 bases between the two ends. There are 12 residues in the CDR3. The germline CDR1 and CDR2 sequences are SGHNT and YENEEA.

This clone was observed a few times. One junction end does not reproduce the germline sequence, and a read error may be involved. The chain joins TRBV6-5 to TRBJ2-1; 7 bases align to TRBD2. The CDR3 loop spans 16 amino acids. Germline V CDR1 and CDR2: MNHEY, SVGAGI. The CDR3 DNA reads TGTGCCAGCAGTTACTCGAGTTTAGCGGGTGGCCAGGAGCGGTTCTTC. As protein: CASSYSSLAGGQERFF.

This rearrangement joins TRBV14 to TRBJ1-1, with D unclear. V lost 1 base to trimming and J lost 7 bases, with 19 bases between them. The germline gives CDR1 SGHDN, CDR2 FVKESK. This CDR3 has 16 amino acids. As DNA, the CDR3 is TGTGCCAGCAGCCAAGTCTTCGGTAGGTCTCGCGGTGAAGCTTTCTTT. Translated, it gives CASSQVFGRSRGEAFF. The full variable domain, rest sourced from reference TRBV14 and TRBJ1-1, is EAGVTQFPSHSVIEKGQTVTLRCDPISGHDNLYWYRRVMGKEIKFLLHFVKESKQDESGMPNNRFLAERTGGTYSTLKVQPAELEDSGVYFCASSQVFGRSRGEAFFGQGTRLTVV.

This clone was seen only a few times. The chain has TRBV6-1 and TRBJ2-7; 14 bases are shared with TRBD2. Per the germline V gene, CDR1 is MNHNS and CDR2 is SASEGT. Losses at the gene ends were 3 bases for V and 4 bases for J; bases not matched to a gene: 8. CDR3 size: 17 residues. This CDR3 reads CASSEGLAGEVRYEQYV. The CDR3 region has the DNA TGTGCCAGCAGTGAGGGACTAGCGGGAGAGGTTCGGTACGAGCAGTACGTC.

The CDR3 sequence is CASSQWGGGNTEAFF. DNA of the CDR3: TGTGCCAGCAGCCAGTGGGGGGGCGGAAACACTGAAGCTTTCTTT. The chain combines TRBV3-1 (or the pseudogene TRBV3-2) with TRBJ1-1; weak D call: TRBD1 (6 bases). The CDR3 loop spans 15 amino acids. V was shortened by 3 bases and J by 2 bases, with 13 bases between the two germline ends. The V gene's germline CDR1 is LGHDT and CDR2 YNNKEL (reference sequence).

This rearrangement joins TRBV30 to TRBJ2-2; 12 bases agree with TRBD2. V was clipped by 2 bases and J by 3 bases; unmatched bases: 4. This CDR3 spans 16 amino acids. Germline V CDR1 and CDR2: GTSNPN, SVGIG (reference sequence). The CDR3 bases are TGTGCCTGGAGTCCGACTAGCGGGAGACACACCGGGGAGCTGTTTTTT. Its protein product is CAWSPTSGRHTGELFF.